This T cell receptor beta chain derives from a study of CD8 T cells in ankylosing spondylitis. TCRdb re-called the 5' RACE reads with MiXCR, one entry per CDR3 protein. Of about 240,000 distinct CDR3 sequences listed, approximately 12% are singletons. This clonotype has ten or more counts. Germline values: CDR1 DFQATT, CDR2 SNEGSKA (reference sequence). The CDR3 runs to 15 residues. J gave up 8 bases and V 0 bases, and 12 bases lay outside the gene matches. The chain recombines TRBV20-1 with TRBJ1-2; 7 bases agree with TRBD1. The receptor comes from a male donor with ankylosing spondylitis or in good health (not recorded which). Specimen: blood, either unsorted or a sorted T cell fraction (not recorded which). CDR3 loop: CSARDVGWQGVGYTF. CDR3 bases: TGCAGTGCTAGAGACGTGGGTTGGCAGGGGGTGGGCTACACCTTC.